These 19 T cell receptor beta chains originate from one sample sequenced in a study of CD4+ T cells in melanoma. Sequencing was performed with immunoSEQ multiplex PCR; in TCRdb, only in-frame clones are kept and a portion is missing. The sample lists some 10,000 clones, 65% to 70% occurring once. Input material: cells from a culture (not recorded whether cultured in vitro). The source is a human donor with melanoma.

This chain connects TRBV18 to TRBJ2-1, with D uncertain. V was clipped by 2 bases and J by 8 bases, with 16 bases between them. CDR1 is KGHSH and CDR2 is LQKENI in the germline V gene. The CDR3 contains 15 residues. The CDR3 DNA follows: TGTGCCAGCTCACCAATCCCTTCCGGGCTCGATGAGCAGTTCTTC. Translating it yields CASSPIPSGLDEQFF.

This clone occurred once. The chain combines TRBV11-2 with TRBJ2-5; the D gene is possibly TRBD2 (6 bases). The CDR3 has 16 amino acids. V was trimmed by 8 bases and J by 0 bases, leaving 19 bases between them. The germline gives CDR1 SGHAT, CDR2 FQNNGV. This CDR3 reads CASRPFWRGNQETQYF. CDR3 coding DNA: TGTGCCAGCCGACCCTTTTGGAGGGGCAACCAAGAGACCCAGTACTTC.

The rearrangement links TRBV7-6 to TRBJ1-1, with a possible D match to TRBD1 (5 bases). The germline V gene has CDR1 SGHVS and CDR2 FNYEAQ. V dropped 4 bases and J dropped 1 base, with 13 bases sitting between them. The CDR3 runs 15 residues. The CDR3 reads CASSSIGASNTEAFF. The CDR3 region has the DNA TGTGCCAGCAGCTCTATAGGGGCTTCGAACACTGAAGCTTTCTTT.

The CDR3 loop reads CASSFWFSSTDTQYF. CDR3 sequence (DNA): TGTGCCAGCAGTTTCTGGTTTTCTAGCACAGATACGCAGTATTTT. This chain joins TRBV27 and TRBJ2-3; the D is unclear. CDR3 size: 15 residues. Germline CDR1 reads MNHEY; CDR2 reads SMNVEV (reference sequence). V was trimmed by 3 bases and J by 0 bases, leaving 10 bases between them.

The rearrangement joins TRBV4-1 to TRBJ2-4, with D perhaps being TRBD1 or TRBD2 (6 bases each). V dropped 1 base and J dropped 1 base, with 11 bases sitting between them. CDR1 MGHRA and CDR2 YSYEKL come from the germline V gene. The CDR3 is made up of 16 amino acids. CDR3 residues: CASSQGGASAKNIQYF. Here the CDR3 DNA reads TGCGCCAGCAGCCAAGGGGGGGCGAGTGCCAAAAACATTCAGTACTTC.

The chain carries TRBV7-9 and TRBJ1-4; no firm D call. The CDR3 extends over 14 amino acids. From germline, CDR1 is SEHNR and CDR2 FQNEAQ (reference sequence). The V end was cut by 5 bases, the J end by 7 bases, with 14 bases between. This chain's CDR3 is CASSPGWGGEKLFF. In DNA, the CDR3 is TGTGCCAGCAGCCCCGGCTGGGGTGGTGAAAAACTGTTTTTT.

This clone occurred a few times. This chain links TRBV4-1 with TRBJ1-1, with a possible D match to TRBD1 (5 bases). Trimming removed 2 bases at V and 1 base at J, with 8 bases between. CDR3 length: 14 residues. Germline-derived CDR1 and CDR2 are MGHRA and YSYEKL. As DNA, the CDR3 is TGCGCCAGCAGCCAACACACAGGGAACACTGAAGCTTTCTTT. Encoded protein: CASSQHTGNTEAFF.

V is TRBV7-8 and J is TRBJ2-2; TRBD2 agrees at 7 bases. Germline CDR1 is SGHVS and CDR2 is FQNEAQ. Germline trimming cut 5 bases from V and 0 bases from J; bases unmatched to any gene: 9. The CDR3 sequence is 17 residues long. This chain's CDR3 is CASSQRWEGANTGELFF. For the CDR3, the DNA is TGTGCCAGCAGCCAACGGTGGGAGGGCGCGAACACCGGGGAGCTGTTTTTT.

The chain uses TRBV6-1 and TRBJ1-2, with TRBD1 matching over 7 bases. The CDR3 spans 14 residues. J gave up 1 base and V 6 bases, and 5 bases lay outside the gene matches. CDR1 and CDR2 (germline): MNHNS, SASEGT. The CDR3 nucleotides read TGTGCCAGCAGGGCCGGGACAGTTAACTATGGCTACACCTTC. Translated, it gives CASRAGTVNYGYTF.

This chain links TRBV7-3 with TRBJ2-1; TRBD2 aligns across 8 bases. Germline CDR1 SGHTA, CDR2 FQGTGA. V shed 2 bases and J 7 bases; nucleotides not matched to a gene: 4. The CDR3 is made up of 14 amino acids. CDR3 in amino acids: CASSLAGGPNEQFF. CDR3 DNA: TGTGCCAGCAGCTTAGCGGGGGGCCCGAATGAGCAGTTCTTC.

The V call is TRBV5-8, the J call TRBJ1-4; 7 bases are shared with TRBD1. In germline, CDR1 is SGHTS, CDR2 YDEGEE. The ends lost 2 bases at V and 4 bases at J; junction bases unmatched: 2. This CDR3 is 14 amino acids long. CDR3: CASSFTGDNEKLFF. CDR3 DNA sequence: TGTGCCAGCAGCTTCACAGGGGATAATGAAAAACTGTTTTTT. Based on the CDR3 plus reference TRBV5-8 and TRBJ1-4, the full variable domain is EAGVTQSPTHLIKTRGQQATLRCSPISGHTSVYWYQQALGLGLQFLLWYDEGEERNRGNFPPRFSGRQFPNYSSELNVNALELEDSALYLCASSFTGDNEKLFFGSGTQLSVL.

CDR3 coding DNA: TGTGCCAGCTCACCGGGGTCGGCCGGCGCGGGAAAATGGCTGTTTTTT. Translating gives CASSPGSAGAGKWLFF. The V call is TRBV18, the J call TRBJ1-4; D remains unclear. The CDR3 has 16 amino acids. Germline V gene lookup returns CDR1 KGHSH and CDR2 LQKENI. V lost 3 bases and J 14 bases, leaving 25 bases between the germline ends. Drawing the rest from reference TRBV18 and TRBJ1-4, the complete variable domain is NAGVMQNPRHLVRRRGQEARLRCSPMKGHSHVYWYRQLPEEGLKFMVYLQKENIIDESGMPKERFSAEFPKEGPSILRIQQVVRGDSAAYFCASSPGSAGAGKWLFFGSGTQLSVL.

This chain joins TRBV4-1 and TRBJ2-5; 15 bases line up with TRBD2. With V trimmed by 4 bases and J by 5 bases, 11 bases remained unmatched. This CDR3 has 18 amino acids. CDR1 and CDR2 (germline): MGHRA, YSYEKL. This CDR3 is CASSPPGTSGGTWETQYF. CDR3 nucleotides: TGCGCCAGCAGCCCGCCCGGGACTAGCGGGGGGACCTGGGAGACCCAGTACTTC.

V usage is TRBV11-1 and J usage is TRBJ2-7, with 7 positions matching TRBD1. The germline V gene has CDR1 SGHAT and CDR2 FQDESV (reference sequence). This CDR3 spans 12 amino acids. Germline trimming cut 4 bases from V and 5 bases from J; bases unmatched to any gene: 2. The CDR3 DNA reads TGTGCCAGCAGCTACGACAGGGACGAGCAGTACTTC. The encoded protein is CASSYDRDEQYF.

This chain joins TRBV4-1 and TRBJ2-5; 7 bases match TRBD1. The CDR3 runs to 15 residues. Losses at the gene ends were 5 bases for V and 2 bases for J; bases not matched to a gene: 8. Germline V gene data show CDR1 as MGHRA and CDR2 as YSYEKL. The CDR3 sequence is CASSYRGFLQETQYF. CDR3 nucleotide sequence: TGCGCCAGCAGCTACAGGGGTTTTTTGCAAGAGACCCAGTACTTC.

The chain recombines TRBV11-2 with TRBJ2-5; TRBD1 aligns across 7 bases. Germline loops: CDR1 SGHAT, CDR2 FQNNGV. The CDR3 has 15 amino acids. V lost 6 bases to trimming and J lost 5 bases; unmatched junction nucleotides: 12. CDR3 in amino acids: CASSRPTGVGETQYF. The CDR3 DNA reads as TGTGCCAGCAGTCGTCCTACAGGGGTTGGGGAGACCCAGTACTTC.

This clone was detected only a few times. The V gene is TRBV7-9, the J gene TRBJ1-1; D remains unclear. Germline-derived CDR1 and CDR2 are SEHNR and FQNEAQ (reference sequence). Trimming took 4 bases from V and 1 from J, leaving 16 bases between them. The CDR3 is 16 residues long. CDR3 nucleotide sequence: TGTGCCAGCAGCTCCCTTACGAGGGTGGCGAACACTGAAGCTTTCTTT. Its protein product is CASSSLTRVANTEAFF.

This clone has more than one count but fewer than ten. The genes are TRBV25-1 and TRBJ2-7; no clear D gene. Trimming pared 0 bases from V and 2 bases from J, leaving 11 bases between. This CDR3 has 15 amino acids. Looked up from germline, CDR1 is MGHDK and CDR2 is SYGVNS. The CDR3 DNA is TGTGCCAGCAGTGAATATGGGGTTGTCCCCTACGAGCAGTACTTC. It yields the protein CASSEYGVVPYEQYF.

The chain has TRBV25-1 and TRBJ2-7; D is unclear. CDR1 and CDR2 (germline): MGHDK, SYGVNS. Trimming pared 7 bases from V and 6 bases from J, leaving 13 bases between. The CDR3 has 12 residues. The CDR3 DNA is TGTGCCAGCACGCCCGCCTCGGGCGAGCAGTACTTC. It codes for CASTPASGEQYF.